This T cell receptor (beta chain) was identified in a study of T cells in localized non-small cell lung cancer (dated by TCRdb to 2018 to 2020). As for the study more broadly: The study examined T cell repertoires in 200 to 250 patients with early-stage NSCLC and compared tumors with uninvolved tumor-adjacent lungs. All 240 or so NSCLC patients in the cohort were treatment-naive and had localized lung tumors that were resected. NSCLC patients had a mean age of around 70 years, and more than 120 were male and about 98 female. Study-level results and caveats: Uninvolved tumor-adjacent lung showed the highest T cell clonality, higher than tumor, which suggests more focused antigenic responses in the uninvolved tumor-adjacent lung. Because multi-region sequencing of the tumors was not done, intratumor heterogeneity could not be ruled out. Because of the exploratory design, TCR variables were selected using unadjusted p-values without false-discovery rate correction. Of the top 100 tumor clones, a median of roughly 53 were detected in paired uninvolved adjacent lung; some 28 were also among that lung's top 100. Higher blood T cell density associated with longer overall survival, while higher adjacent-lung clonality associated with shorter survival.

A word on this clone: No antigen is known for it. Base qualities are not provided; no much larger clone lies one nucleotide away.

TCR beta CDR3 regions were sequenced from DNA using the immunoSEQ Assay. The original pipeline was this. T cell density was computed as TCR beta template counts normalized to usable DNA estimated by amplifying housekeeping genes. The preseqR package was used to estimate richness by extrapolating to 400,000 templates for PBMC samples and to 120,000 templates for tissue samples. Clonality was defined as one minus Pielou's evenness. Tissue-enriched TCRs were identified by differential abundance testing using productive amino-acid clonotypes, minimum total count 5 and alpha 0.1. The Jaccard Index and the Morisita Overlap Index were used to measure repertoire overlap between compartments. TCR beta CDR3s were clustered by GLIPH together with public tetramer-defined viral CDR3s, and at least three viral sequences plus V-gene enrichment were required for viral motifs. The table comes from immuneACCESS by way of TCRdb, which keeps in-frame sequences with V and J called. Part of the clones is missing from these tables; in studies checked, under half for an unresolved V gene and the rest for unknown reasons. V and J calls plus clone size are reproduced from that table; the DNA served to infer D and trimming. The table for this sample lists tens of thousands of clones; about 87% of them were counted only once. The ten largest clones add up to 12% of the sample.

At diagnosis, peripheral blood, uninvolved tumor-adjacent lung and tumor were collected and stored as a combination of fresh-frozen and FFPE material. Blood samples were analyzed as peripheral blood mononuclear cells for TCR repertoire profiling. Including the terminal cysteine and phenylalanine, the CDR3 comprises 12 residues. Here the CDR3 DNA is all that survives: 36 bases in frame from base 1. The germline V gene (reference sequence) specifies LNHNV as CDR1 and YYDKDF as CDR2. Trimming at the junction amounts to 5 bases on V and 0 bases on J, and the germline ends lie 4 bases apart. The clonotype originates from a man aged 35 to 69 with stage II squamous cell lung carcinoma. This chain joins TRBV15 to TRBJ1-2, with no reliable assignment of the D segment. Source: PBMCs, taken before any cancer treatment. In nucleotides, the sequence is TGTGCCACCAGCCCAGCTAACTATGGCTACACCTTC. Translated, this is CATSPANYGYTF.